These 23 T cell receptor beta chains share one sample of origin, sequenced in a study of PD-1 blockade in classical Hodgkin lymphoma. The time point here: cycle 4 day 1 (C4D1), after 6 weeks of nivolumab. There was relapse after autologous stem cell transplantation in every patient, and there was variation in brentuximab vedotin exposure. Magnetic depletion of unwanted cells isolated CD4+ T cells from thawed PBMCs. TCRdb's copy holds only in-frame clones and misses some; the assay was immunoSEQ multiplex PCR. The table has 34,000 or so clones, around nine tenths seen once. This sample comprised CD4+ T cells from blood, obtained before the fourth cycle of nivolumab. These receptors all come from a human donor with classical Hodgkin lymphoma.

This chain joins TRBV10-1 and TRBJ1-1; TRBD1 matches 8 bases. The CDR3 contains 14 residues. Germline V gene sequence: CDR1 WNHNN, CDR2 SYGVQD (reference sequence). The ends lost 8 bases at V and 2 bases at J; junction bases unmatched: 7. The DNA for the CDR3 is TGCGCCAGCTCCAAGGACAGGGTAAACACTGAAGCTTTCTTT. Amino acid sequence: CASSKDRVNTEAFF.

This chain's CDR3 is CSVGPAGYGYTF. CDR3 DNA: TGCAGCGTGGGGCCAGCGGGCTATGGCTACACCTTC. V is TRBV29-1 and J is TRBJ1-2; possibly TRBD1 for D (5 bases). CDR1 is SQVTM, CDR2 ANQGSEA, per germline. Trimming cost V 6 bases and J 4 bases, with 12 bases left between them. This CDR3 spans 12 amino acids.

The chain is built from TRBV5-1 and TRBJ2-1; TRBD2 matches at 10 bases. Germline V gives CDR1 SGHRS, CDR2 YFSETQ. The CDR3 loop spans 14 amino acids. Unmatched junction bases numbered 5, after V lost 2 bases and J lost 9 bases. CDR3 in amino acids: CASSLAGGQGEQFF. For the CDR3, the DNA is TGCGCCAGCAGCTTAGCGGGAGGGCAGGGTGAGCAGTTCTTC.

The chain uses TRBV30 and TRBJ1-4, with no clear D. Deletions cut 2 bases from V and 0 bases from J, with 7 bases between. The CDR3 totals 14 residues. Germline V gene sequence: CDR1 GTSNPN, CDR2 SVGIG (reference sequence). The CDR3 sequence is CAWSRGATNEKLFF. The CDR3 nucleotides are TGTGCCTGGAGTCGGGGAGCAACTAATGAAAAACTGTTTTTT.

This clone was counted once. The rearrangement uses TRBV7-8 and TRBJ1-5; D gene ambiguous. From germline, CDR1 is SGHVS and CDR2 FQNEAQ. V lost 6 bases and J 0 bases, leaving 12 bases between the germline ends. CDR3 size: 15 residues. The CDR3 here is CASSIGLSSNQPQHF. DNA for the CDR3: TGTGCCAGCAGTATAGGGCTCTCTAGCAATCAGCCCCAGCATTTT.

The gene calls are TRBV30 and TRBJ2-6; the D is unclear. Germline V gene data show CDR1 as GTSNPN and CDR2 as SVGIG (reference sequence). The CDR3 contains 14 residues. Trimming took 3 bases from V and 0 from J, leaving 6 bases between them. CDR3 DNA: TGTGCCTGGAGGGGCAGCTCTGGGGCCAACGTCCTGACTTTC. The encoded protein is CAWRGSSGANVLTF.

This chain links TRBV11-2 with TRBJ2-3, with D perhaps matching TRBD2 (5 bases). Germline V gene data show CDR1 as SGHAT and CDR2 as FQNNGV. The CDR3 is 14 residues long. Trimming took 2 bases from V and 2 from J, leaving 8 bases between them. As DNA, the CDR3 is TGTGCCAGCAGCTTACAGCGGTCCACAGATACGCAGTATTTT. This encodes CASSLQRSTDTQYF.

The CDR3 DNA reads TGTGCCATCAGTAGGGTGAGCTCCTACGAGCAGTACTTC. Translation gives CAISRVSSYEQYF. The rearrangement uses TRBV10-3 and TRBJ2-7; D not resolved. The V and J ends lost 5 bases and 0 bases respectively, with 8 bases between them. CDR3 length: 13 residues. Germline CDR1 ENHRY, CDR2 SYGVKD.

The chain uses TRBV7-6 and TRBJ2-1; maybe TRBD1 (6 bases). V was cut by 5 bases and J by 9 bases, with 17 bases left in between. This CDR3 is 14 amino acids long. Germline assignment: CDR1 SGHVS and CDR2 FNYEAQ. In DNA, the CDR3 is TGTGCCAGCAGCAATAACCCGACAGGTTTTGAGCAGTTCTTC. Its translation is CASSNNPTGFEQFF.

This clone is a singleton in its sample. The CDR3 loop reads CAWSARYPQATSGNTIYF. The CDR3 bases are TGTGCCTGGAGTGCCCGTTATCCCCAGGCCACCTCTGGAAACACCATATATTTT. V is TRBV30 and J is TRBJ1-3; D call uncertain. The CDR3 totals 18 residues. Between the trimmed V and J ends, which lost 1 base and 0 bases, there was a span of 19 bases. The germline V gene has CDR1 GTSNPN and CDR2 SVGIG (reference sequence).

The chain recombines TRBV7-2 with TRBJ2-5; 8 bases agree with TRBD2. The germline CDR1 and CDR2 sequences are SGHTA and FQGNSA. The V gene end was trimmed by 1 base and the J gene end by 6 bases; junction bases not matched to a gene: 13. The CDR3 has 17 residues. This CDR3 reads CASSLDGFSGSFQTQYF. Here the CDR3 DNA reads TGTGCCAGCAGCTTAGATGGATTCAGCGGGAGCTTCCAGACCCAGTACTTC.

The chain is built from TRBV4-1 and TRBJ2-5; 8 nucleotides agree with TRBD1. The end of the DNA fits TRBJ2-7 better, so the J call may be wrong. The CDR3 length is 19 residues. Germline lookup yields CDR1 MGHRA and CDR2 YSYEKL. Here the CDR3 DNA reads TGCGCCAGCAGCCTTACCTCCGGGACAGGTGGCATAATCTCCTACGAGCAGTACTTC. Translating gives CASSLTSGTGGIISYEQYF.

The V and J genes are TRBV30 and TRBJ1-2, with a weak D call TRBD1 (5 bases). V shed 2 bases and J shed 3 bases, with 13 bases lying between them. This CDR3 spans 14 amino acids. The V gene's germline CDR1 is GTSNPN and CDR2 SVGIG (reference sequence). The CDR3 here is CAWSWGRSDYGYTF. The CDR3 DNA is TGTGCCTGGAGTTGGGGCAGGTCGGACTATGGCTACACCTTC.

The chain couples TRBV5-1 to TRBJ2-7; D may be TRBD2 (6 bases). Trimming removed 8 bases from V and 4 bases from J, with 19 bases in between. CDR3 length: 14 residues. Germline values: CDR1 SGHRS, CDR2 YFSETQ. For the CDR3, the DNA is TGCGCCAGTTGGGACCCGGGAGCCGTATACGAGCAGTACTTC. It is translated as CASWDPGAVYEQYF.

The rearrangement links TRBV18 to TRBJ2-5; the D gene is possibly TRBD2 (5 bases). Germline CDR1 reads KGHSH; CDR2 reads LQKENI. CDR3 size: 15 residues. Trimming took off 2 bases at V and 1 base at J, with 11 bases between the two ends. The CDR3 spells CASSPRVGVQETQYF. CDR3 DNA: TGTGCCAGCTCACCAAGGGTGGGAGTCCAAGAGACCCAGTACTTC. The whole variable domain, filled in from reference TRBV18 and TRBJ2-5, reads NAGVMQNPRHLVRRRGQEARLRCSPMKGHSHVYWYRQLPEEGLKFMVYLQKENIIDESGMPKERFSAEFPKEGPSILRIQQVVRGDSAAYFCASSPRVGVQETQYFGPGTRLLVL.

V and J are TRBV5-6 and TRBJ2-1, with no clear D. The CDR3 contains 14 residues. From germline, CDR1 is SGHDT and CDR2 YYEEEE. Trimming shortened V by 1 base and J by 1 base, and 6 bases separated the two germline ends. Here the CDR3 DNA reads TGTGCCAGCAGCTTGTATAATTCCTACAATGAGCAGTTCTTC. Protein product: CASSLYNSYNEQFF.

The J gene is TRBJ2-3, the V gene TRBV7-3; no firm D call. The CDR3 has 15 residues. Deletions cut 3 bases from V and 2 bases from J, with 12 bases between. The germline gives CDR1 SGHTA, CDR2 FQGTGA. The CDR3 sequence: CASSFGTVLTDTQYF. CDR3 in DNA: TGTGCCAGCAGCTTTGGTACGGTTCTCACAGATACGCAGTATTTT.

The rearrangement joins TRBV29-1 to TRBJ2-2; 7 bases map to TRBD1. The CDR3 runs 16 residues. Unmatched junction bases numbered 13, after V lost 4 bases and J lost 5 bases. Germline assignment: CDR1 SQVTM and CDR2 ANQGSEA. Written as DNA, the CDR3 is TGCAGCGTTGTATTGGTTCATCACAGGGGAACCGGGGAGCTGTTTTTT. Translation: CSVVLVHHRGTGELFF.

This rearrangement joins TRBV5-4 to TRBJ1-2; a weak D match, TRBD1 (6 bases). The CDR3 length is 15 residues. Trimming shortened V by 0 bases and J by 8 bases, and 17 bases separated the two germline ends. Germline V gene lookup returns CDR1 SGHNT and CDR2 YYREEE (reference sequence). The CDR3 region has the DNA TGTGCCAGCAGCTTGGGCGGACGGGGGCCAGGGGGCTACACCTTC. Amino acid sequence: CASSLGGRGPGGYTF. Together with reference TRBV5-4 and TRBJ1-2, the CDR3 gives the full variable domain: ETGVTQSPTHLIKTRGQQVTLRCSSQSGHNTVSWYQQALGQGPQFIFQYYREEENGRGNFPPRFSGLQFPNYSSELNVNALELDDSALYLCASSLGGRGPGGYTFGSGTRLTVV.

This clone has just one count. The genes are TRBV28 and TRBJ1-2; the D is unclear. The ends were cut back, 7 bases at V and 4 bases at J, with 10 bases in the middle. Germline CDR1 is MDHEN and CDR2 is SYDVKM. This CDR3 is 12 amino acids long. In DNA, the CDR3 is TGTGCCAGCACGGAGTCGGGCTATGGCTACACCTTC. It is translated as CASTESGYGYTF.

The DNA of the CDR3 is TGTGCCAGCACCGAGGACAGGGTAAAAAACATTCAGTACTTC. This codes for CASTEDRVKNIQYF. This chain connects TRBV6-1 to TRBJ2-4; 8 bases are a match to TRBD1. Germline loops: CDR1 MNHNS, CDR2 SASEGT. The CDR3 consists of 14 residues. V lost 7 bases and J lost 4; bases outside the gene matches: 6.

The rearrangement uses TRBV12-5 and TRBJ1-1; tentative D call: TRBD1 (5 bases). The V gene lost 5 bases and the J gene lost 4 bases, with 8 bases spanning the gap. Germline lookup yields CDR1 LGHNT and CDR2 FRNRAP. The CDR3 consists of 12 residues. DNA of the CDR3: TGTGCTAGTGGTGAGAGGGGCACTGAAGCTTTCTTT. Residues: CASGERGTEAFF.

A few counts support this clone. This chain uses TRBV5-1 with TRBJ1-2, with TRBD1 matching 8 bases. Trimming at V came to 4 bases and at J to 8 bases, leaving 13 bases not matched to a gene. The V gene's germline CDR1 is SGHRS and CDR2 YFSETQ. The length of the CDR3 is 15 residues. The CDR3, as DNA: TGCGCCAGCAGCAGGCCGGGACAGGTCGCGGGAGGCTACACCTTC. Protein: CASSRPGQVAGGYTF.